The entry below gives a single T cell receptor beta chain sequence along with its context. Antigen: not known. The single heparinised draw taken from each donor contained roughly 110 mL of blood on average. The entirety of the isolated RNA underwent reverse transcription, so expressed TCRB transcripts were sequenced. Some clones are missing from TCRdb's copy, which holds only in-frame ones; the method was immunoSEQ multiplex PCR. Of 350,000 to 450,000 clones in the sample, roughly 12% were seen once. CDR1 and CDR2 (germline): SGHRS, YFSETQ. The length of the CDR3 is 15 residues. J lost 4 bases, V lost 2 bases, and 4 bases had no gene match. The data belong to a study of beta chain features in type 1 diabetes. Study at large: The number of sorted cells examined across all samples was 107,917,701. Study-wide findings and caveats: In comparison with healthy donors, patients had naive, central memory and Treg TCRB repertoires that appeared more similar. Shorter TCRB CDR3s, moderately but significantly so, marked every one of the four CD4+ subsets in Type 1 diabetes patients. For cells with high TCR expression, cDNA sequencing could yield over-representation.

The origin of this receptor is a woman aged 18-30 years with type 1 diabetes. The chain carries TRBV5-1 and TRBJ2-1; 9 bases map to TRBD1. The sample was naive CD4+ T cells from blood. DNA of the CDR3: TGCGCCAGCAGCTTCGGGGGGACAGGGTACAATGAGCAGTTCTTC. It translates to CASSFGGTGYNEQFF. Full variable domain (outside the CDR3, taken from reference TRBV5-1 and TRBJ2-1): KAGVTQTPRYLIKTRGQQVTLSCSPISGHRSVSWYQQTPGQGLQFLFEYFSETQRNKGNFPGRFSGRQFSNSRSEMNVSTLELGDSALYLCASSFGGTGYNEQFFGPGTRLTVL.